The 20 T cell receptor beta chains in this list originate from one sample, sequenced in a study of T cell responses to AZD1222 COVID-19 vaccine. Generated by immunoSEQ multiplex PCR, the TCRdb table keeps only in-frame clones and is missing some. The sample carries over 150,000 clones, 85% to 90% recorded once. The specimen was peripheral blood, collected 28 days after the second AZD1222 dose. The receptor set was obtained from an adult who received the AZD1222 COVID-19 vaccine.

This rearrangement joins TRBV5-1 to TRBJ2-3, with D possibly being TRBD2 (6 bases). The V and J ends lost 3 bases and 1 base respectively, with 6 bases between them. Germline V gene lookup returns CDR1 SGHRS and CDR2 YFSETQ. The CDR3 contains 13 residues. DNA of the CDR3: TGCGCCAGCAGCTCGGGGGGCACAGATACGCAGTATTTT. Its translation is CASSSGGTDTQYF.

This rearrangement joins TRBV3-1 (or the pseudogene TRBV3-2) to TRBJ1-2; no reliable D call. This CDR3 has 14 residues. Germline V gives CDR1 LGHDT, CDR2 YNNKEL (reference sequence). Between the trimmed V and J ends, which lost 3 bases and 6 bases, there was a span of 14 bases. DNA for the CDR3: TGTGCCAGCAGCCAGTATTCGGGGAGGAATGGCTACACCTTC. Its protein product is CASSQYSGRNGYTF.

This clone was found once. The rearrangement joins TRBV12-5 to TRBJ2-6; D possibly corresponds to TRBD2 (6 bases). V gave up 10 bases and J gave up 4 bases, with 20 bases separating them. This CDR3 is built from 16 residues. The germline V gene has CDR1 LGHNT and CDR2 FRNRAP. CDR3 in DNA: TGTGCTACCTCCGGCGGGACCTTAATAGGGGCCAACGTCCTGACTTTC. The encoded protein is CATSGGTLIGANVLTF.

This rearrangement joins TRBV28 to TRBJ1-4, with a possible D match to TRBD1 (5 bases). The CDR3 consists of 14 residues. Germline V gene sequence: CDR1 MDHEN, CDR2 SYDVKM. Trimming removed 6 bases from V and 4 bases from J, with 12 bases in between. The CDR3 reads CASSRDRDNEKLFF. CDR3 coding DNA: TGTGCCAGCAGCCGGGACCGAGATAATGAAAAACTGTTTTTT.

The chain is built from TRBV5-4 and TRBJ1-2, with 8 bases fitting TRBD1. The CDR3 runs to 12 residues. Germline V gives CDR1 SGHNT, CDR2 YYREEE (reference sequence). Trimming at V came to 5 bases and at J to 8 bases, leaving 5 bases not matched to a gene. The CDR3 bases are TGTGCCAGCAGAACGGGACAGGTCGGCTACACCTTC. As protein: CASRTGQVGYTF.

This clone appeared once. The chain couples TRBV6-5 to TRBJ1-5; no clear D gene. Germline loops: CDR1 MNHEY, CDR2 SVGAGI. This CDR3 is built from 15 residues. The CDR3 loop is CASRAGPEGNQPQHF. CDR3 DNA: TGTGCTTCGCGGGCAGGACCGGAGGGCAATCAGCCCCAGCATTTT.

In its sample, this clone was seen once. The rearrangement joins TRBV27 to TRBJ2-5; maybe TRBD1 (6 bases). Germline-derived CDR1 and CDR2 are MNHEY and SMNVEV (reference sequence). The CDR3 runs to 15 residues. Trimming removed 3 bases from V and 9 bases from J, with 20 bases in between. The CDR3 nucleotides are TGTGCCAGCAGTTTGGGGTGGGACCCAAGGGGGTCCCAGTACTTC. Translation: CASSLGWDPRGSQYF.

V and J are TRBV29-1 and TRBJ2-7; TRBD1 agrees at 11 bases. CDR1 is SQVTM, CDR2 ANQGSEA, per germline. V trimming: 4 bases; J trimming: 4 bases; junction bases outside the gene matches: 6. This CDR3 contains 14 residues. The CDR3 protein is CSVVGTGGFYEQYF. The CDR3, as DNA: TGCAGCGTTGTTGGGACAGGGGGTTTTTACGAGCAGTACTTC.

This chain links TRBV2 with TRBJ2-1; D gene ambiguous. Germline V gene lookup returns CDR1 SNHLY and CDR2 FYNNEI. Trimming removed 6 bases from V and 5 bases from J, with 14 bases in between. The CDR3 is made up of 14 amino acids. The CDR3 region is CASRTYLGNNEQFF. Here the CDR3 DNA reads TGTGCCAGCAGAACCTACTTAGGGAACAATGAGCAGTTCTTC.

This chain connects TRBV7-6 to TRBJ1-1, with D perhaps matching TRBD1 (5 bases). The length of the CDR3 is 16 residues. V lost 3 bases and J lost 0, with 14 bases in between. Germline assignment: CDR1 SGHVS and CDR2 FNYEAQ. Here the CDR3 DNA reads TGTGCCAGCAGCTTCACCAGGGAAGGGATGAACACTGAAGCTTTCTTT. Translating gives CASSFTREGMNTEAFF.

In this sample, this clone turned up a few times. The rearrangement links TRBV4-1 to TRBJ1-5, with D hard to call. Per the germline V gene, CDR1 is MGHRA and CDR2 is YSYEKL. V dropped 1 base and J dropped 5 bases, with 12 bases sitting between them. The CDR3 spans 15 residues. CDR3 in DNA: TGCGCCAGCAGCCAAGGATTATCATCCGATCAGCCCCAGCATTTT. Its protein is CASSQGLSSDQPQHF.

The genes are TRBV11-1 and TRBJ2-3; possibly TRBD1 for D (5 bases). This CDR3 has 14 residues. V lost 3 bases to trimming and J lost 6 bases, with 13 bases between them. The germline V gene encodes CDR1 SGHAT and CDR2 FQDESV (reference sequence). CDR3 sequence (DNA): TGTGCCAGCAGCTTGTCGGAAGGGGCCGATACGCAGTATTTT. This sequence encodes CASSLSEGADTQYF.

The CDR3 coding sequence is TGTGCCAGCAGTGAAGCGTGGGGGACAGCGTACCCTTCTAACTATGGCTACACCTTC. It encodes CASSEAWGTAYPSNYGYTF. This chain links TRBV6-1 with TRBJ1-2; 7 nucleotides agree with TRBD1. CDR3 length: 19 residues. Germline CDR1 MNHNS, CDR2 SASEGT. The trim removed 0 bases at V and 0 bases at J, leaving 13 bases unmatched.

CDR3 coding DNA: TGTGCCAGCAGCCCCTTTGAAGCTTTCTTT. It specifies CASSPFEAFF. The rearrangement uses TRBV9 and TRBJ1-1, with D unresolved. The CDR3 is 10 residues long. V lost 4 bases to trimming and J lost 7 bases, with 5 bases between them. Germline V CDR1 and CDR2: SGDLS, YYNGEE.

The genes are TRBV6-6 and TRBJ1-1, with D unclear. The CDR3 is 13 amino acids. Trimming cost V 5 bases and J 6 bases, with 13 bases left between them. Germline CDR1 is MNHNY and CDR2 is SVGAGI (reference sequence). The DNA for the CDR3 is TGTGCCAGCAGTGCCGCCGACCGGGCTGAAGCTTTCTTT. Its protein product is CASSAADRAEAFF.

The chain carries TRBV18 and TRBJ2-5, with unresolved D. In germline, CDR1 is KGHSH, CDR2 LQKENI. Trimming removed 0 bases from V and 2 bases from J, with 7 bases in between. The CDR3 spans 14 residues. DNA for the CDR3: TGTGCCAGCTCACCACCGGGTCAGCAAGAGACCCAGTACTTC. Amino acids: CASSPPGQQETQYF.

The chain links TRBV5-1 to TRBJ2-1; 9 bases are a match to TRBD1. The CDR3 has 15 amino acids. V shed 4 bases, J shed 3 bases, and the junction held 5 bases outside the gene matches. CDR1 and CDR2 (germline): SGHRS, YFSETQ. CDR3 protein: CASSLRQGGYNEQFF. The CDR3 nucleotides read TGCGCCAGCAGCCTAAGACAGGGGGGCTACAATGAGCAGTTCTTC. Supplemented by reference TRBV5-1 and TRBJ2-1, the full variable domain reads KAGVTQTPRYLIKTRGQQVTLSCSPISGHRSVSWYQQTPGQGLQFLFEYFSETQRNKGNFPGRFSGRQFSNSRSEMNVSTLELGDSALYLCASSLRQGGYNEQFFGPGTRLTVL.

CDR3 DNA sequence: TGTGCCAGCAGTTTCACAGGGCGGGAGACCCAGTACTTC. Protein: CASSFTGRETQYF. V and J are TRBV27 and TRBJ2-5; TRBD1 might be the D (6 bases). V lost 3 bases, J lost 5 bases, and 10 bases lay in between. The CDR3 has 13 amino acids. Germline V CDR1 and CDR2: MNHEY, SMNVEV (reference sequence).

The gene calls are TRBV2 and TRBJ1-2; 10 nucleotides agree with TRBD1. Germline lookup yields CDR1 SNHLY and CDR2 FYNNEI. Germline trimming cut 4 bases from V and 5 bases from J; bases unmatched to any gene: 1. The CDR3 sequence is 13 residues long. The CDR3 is CASSVGQGYGYTF. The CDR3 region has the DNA TGTGCCAGCAGTGTGGGACAGGGGTATGGCTACACCTTC.

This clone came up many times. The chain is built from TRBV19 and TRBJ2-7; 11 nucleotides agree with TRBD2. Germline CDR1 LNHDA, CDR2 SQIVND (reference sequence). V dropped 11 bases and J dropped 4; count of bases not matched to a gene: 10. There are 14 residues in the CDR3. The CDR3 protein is CASRPTSGGYEQYF. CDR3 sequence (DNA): TGTGCCTCAAGACCAACTAGCGGGGGTTACGAGCAGTACTTC.